These 24 T cell receptor beta chains came from one sample sequenced in a study of CD8 T cells in ankylosing spondylitis. TCRdb used MiXCR to reprocess the 5' RACE reads, holding one entry per CDR3 protein. The repertoire holds some 220,000 distinct CDR3 sequences, with 10% as singletons. Sample: blood, either unsorted or a sorted T cell fraction (not recorded which). The receptors stem from a male donor with ankylosing spondylitis or in good health (not recorded which).

This clonotype was counted many times. The genes are TRBV5-1 and TRBJ2-1; TRBD2 aligns across 10 bases. The CDR3 extends over 15 amino acids. The V gene end was trimmed by 0 bases and the J gene end by 10 bases; junction bases not matched to a gene: 7. CDR1 is SGHRS and CDR2 is YFSETQ in the germline V gene. The CDR3 DNA reads as TGCGCCAGCAGCTTGGAAAGCGGGGGGGCCCGGGAGCAGTTCTTC. Protein sequence: CASSLESGGAREQFF.

Worth noting for this clonotype: Its ends do not fully match the called genes, so a read error is possible. The rearrangement uses TRBV29-1 and TRBJ2-7; D call uncertain. The CDR3 is 13 amino acids. Germline CDR1 is SQVTM and CDR2 is ANQGSEA. The CDR3 spells CSVVLPLAYEQYF. The CDR3 nucleotides read TGCAGCGTTGTCCTACCCTTAGCCTACGAGCAATACTTC.

The chain links TRBV5-4 to TRBJ2-7; D possibly corresponds to TRBD2 (5 bases). The germline V gene has CDR1 SGHNT and CDR2 YYREEE (reference sequence). The CDR3 runs to 12 residues. The V end lost 5 bases, the J end lost 2 bases, and 8 bases lay between the germline ends. The CDR3 DNA follows: TGTGCCAGCAGAGCGGACGCCTACGAGCAGTACTTC. This codes for CASRADAYEQYF.

There are many counts of this clonotype. The rearrangement uses TRBV20-1 and TRBJ1-2; D perhaps matches TRBD1 (6 bases). Germline V gene lookup returns CDR1 DFQATT and CDR2 SNEGSKA (reference sequence). V lost 5 bases to trimming and J lost 3 bases, with 13 bases between them. The length of the CDR3 is 13 residues. CDR3 sequence reads: CSALPRGDYGYTF. The CDR3 DNA reads TGCAGTGCTTTACCAAGGGGGGACTATGGCTACACCTTC.

This clonotype has a count of ten or more. This rearrangement joins TRBV5-1 to TRBJ2-1; TRBD1 or TRBD2 may be the D gene (6 bases each). Germline loops: CDR1 SGHRS, CDR2 YFSETQ. This CDR3 contains 15 residues. The V and J ends lost 0 bases and 6 bases respectively, with 13 bases between them. The CDR3, as DNA: TGCGCCAGCAGCTTGGGGCAGGGGAGGATCAATGAGCAGTTCTTC. This encodes CASSLGQGRINEQFF.

This clonotype was detected many times. In DNA, the CDR3 is TGTGCCAGCAGCCAAGTGGGGGCCGGGGAGCTGTTTTTT. It translates to CASSQVGAGELFF. The gene calls are TRBV4-2 and TRBJ2-2; perhaps D is TRBD1 or TRBD2 (5 bases each). This CDR3 comprises 13 residues. The V end lost 1 base, the J end lost 6 bases, and 6 bases lay between the germline ends. CDR1 LGHNA and CDR2 YNFKEQ come from the germline V gene.

As for this clonotype: This may be a read error, as it is one base from a much larger clone. The chain employs TRBV7-9 and TRBJ1-2; no clear D. Trimming took off 5 bases at V and 2 bases at J, with 15 bases between the two ends. The CDR3 covers 15 residues. CDR1 is SEHNR and CDR2 is FQNEAQ in the germline V gene (reference sequence). The CDR3 sequence is CASSKGTSLNYGYTF. DNA of the CDR3: TGTGCCAGCAGCAAGGGCACCTCCTTAAACTATGGCTACACCTTC.

Ten or more counts support this clonotype. This chain links TRBV30 with TRBJ1-2; D is unclear. This CDR3 spans 12 amino acids. Germline lookup yields CDR1 GTSNPN and CDR2 SVGIG (reference sequence). Trimming left V 5 bases short and J 3 bases short, with 10 bases between. DNA for the CDR3: TGTGCCTGGGGGTGGTGGGACTATGGCTACACCTTC. Protein sequence: CAWGWWDYGYTF.

Many counts were recorded for this clonotype. The chain couples TRBV6-1 to TRBJ2-7, with 7 bases identical to TRBD1. CDR3 length: 15 residues. CDR1 and CDR2 (germline): MNHNS, SASEGT. The V gene end was trimmed by 0 bases and the J gene end by 2 bases; junction bases not matched to a gene: 4. CDR3 nucleotide sequence: TGTGCCAGCAGTGAAGCCGACAGGGTCACCTACGAGCAGTACTTC. The encoded protein is CASSEADRVTYEQYF.

Only a few counts were recorded for this clonotype. The chain couples TRBV4-2 to TRBJ1-1; TRBD1 matches at 9 bases. The germline V gene has CDR1 LGHNA and CDR2 YNFKEQ. The V gene end was trimmed by 2 bases and the J gene end by 5 bases; junction bases not matched to a gene: 9. CDR3 length: 16 amino acids. CDR3 residues: CASSQHGGQGWTEAFF. The CDR3 DNA reads TGTGCCAGCAGCCAACACGGCGGACAGGGGTGGACTGAAGCTTTCTTT.

V is TRBV7-9 and J is TRBJ2-1; TRBD2 agrees at 7 bases. The CDR3 runs 15 residues. Trimming at V came to 2 bases and at J to 8 bases, leaving 9 bases not matched to a gene. CDR1 is SEHNR, CDR2 FQNEAQ, per germline (reference sequence). The CDR3 DNA reads as TGTGCCAGCAGCTTAATAGGCGGGAGAAGGGATGAGCAGTTCTTC. Its protein is CASSLIGGRRDEQFF. Supplemented by reference TRBV7-9 and TRBJ2-1, the full variable domain reads DTGVSQNPRHKITKRGQNVTFRCDPISEHNRLYWYRQTLGQGPEFLTYFQNEAQLEKSRLLSDRFSAERPKGSFSTLEIQRTEQGDSAMYLCASSLIGGRRDEQFFGPGTRLTVL.

The genes are TRBV14 and TRBJ2-6; 7 bases agree with TRBD1. From germline, CDR1 is SGHDN and CDR2 FVKESK. CDR3 length: 16 residues. Losses at the gene ends were 1 base for V and 12 bases for J; bases not matched to a gene: 12. The CDR3 nucleotides are TGTGCCAGCAGCCAAGGTTTGAACAGGGGCAAGGTCGTCCTGACTTTC. This encodes CASSQGLNRGKVVLTF.

This clonotype appeared many times. The chain employs TRBV5-1 and TRBJ1-4; D is ambiguous. The V end was cut by 0 bases, the J end by 0 bases, with 3 bases between. The CDR3 contains 14 residues. Germline V lookup: CDR1 SGHRS, CDR2 YFSETQ. CDR3 sequence: CASSLDTTNEKLFF. In nucleotides, the CDR3 is TGCGCCAGCAGCTTGGATACAACTAATGAAAAACTGTTTTTT.

This clonotype was counted only a few times. This chain connects TRBV7-9 to TRBJ1-5; TRBD1 aligns across 7 bases. CDR1 is SEHNR and CDR2 is FQNEAQ in the germline V gene (reference sequence). The J segment lost 4 bases and the V segment lost 1 base, leaving 7 bases of the junction unmatched. The length of the CDR3 is 16 residues. The CDR3 DNA reads TGTGCCAGCAGCTTAGTAGGGGTGACAGGGAATCAGCCCCAGCATTTT. Protein product: CASSLVGVTGNQPQHF.

The CDR3 region is CASSLGLAPYEQYF. Written as DNA, the CDR3 is TGTGCCAGCAGTCTCGGACTAGCGCCCTACGAGCAGTACTTC. The chain recombines TRBV27 with TRBJ2-7, with TRBD2 matching 9 bases. The CDR3 is 14 amino acids. J gave up 2 bases and V 5 bases, and 4 bases lay outside the gene matches. Germline CDR1 reads MNHEY; CDR2 reads SMNVEV (reference sequence).

In its sample, this clonotype was seen many times. The chain couples TRBV30 to TRBJ1-5; no reliable D call. CDR1 GTSNPN and CDR2 SVGIG come from the germline V gene (reference sequence). This CDR3 is built from 13 residues. Trimming removed 1 base from V and 3 bases from J, with 7 bases in between. The CDR3 is CAWSGLPNQPQHF. As DNA, the CDR3 is TGTGCCTGGAGTGGCCTCCCCAATCAGCCCCAGCATTTT.

At least ten counts were recorded for this clonotype. This chain connects TRBV30 to TRBJ2-7; D not certain. The CDR3 length is 12 residues. CDR1 is GTSNPN, CDR2 SVGIG, per germline (reference sequence). V was pared by 1 base and J by 2 bases, with 6 bases between. The CDR3 protein is CAWSGTTYEQYF. The CDR3 DNA is TGTGCCTGGAGTGGCACAACCTACGAGCAGTACTTC.

There are many counts of this clonotype. V is TRBV6-2 or TRBV6-3 and J is TRBJ2-7; no clear D. Between the trimmed V and J ends, which lost 4 bases and 4 bases, there was a span of 8 bases. This CDR3 has 12 amino acids. CDR1 is MNHEY and CDR2 is SVGEGT in the germline V gene. The CDR3 DNA reads TGTGCCAGCAGTTGGCGGATGTACGAGCAGTACTTC. Its protein is CASSWRMYEQYF.

This clonotype was seen repeatedly, ten times or more. The rearrangement links TRBV20-1 to TRBJ2-1; 7 bases are shared with TRBD2. The junction had 15 bases not matched to a gene; V was cut back by 5 bases and J by 8 bases. Germline lookup yields CDR1 DFQATT and CDR2 SNEGSKA (reference sequence). The CDR3 extends over 15 amino acids. The CDR3 sequence is CSAPRTSFSGHEQFF. In nucleotides, the CDR3 is TGCAGTGCTCCCCGGACTAGTTTCTCGGGGCATGAGCAGTTCTTC.

This clonotype was seen repeatedly, ten times or more. The chain joins TRBV7-6 to TRBJ2-2; a possible D gene is TRBD1 (6 bases). Germline lookup yields CDR1 SGHVS and CDR2 FNYEAQ. Trimming shortened V by 1 base and J by 3 bases, and 12 bases separated the two germline ends. The CDR3 has 16 residues. For the CDR3, the DNA is TGTGCCAGCAGCTTAGTGGGACAACTAGACACCGGGGAGCTGTTTTTT. This sequence encodes CASSLVGQLDTGELFF. Complete variable domain (other parts from reference TRBV7-6 and TRBJ2-2): GAGVSQSPRYKVTKRGQDVALRCDPISGHVSLYWYRQALGQGPEFLTYFNYEAQQDKSGLPNDRFSAERPEGSISTLTIQRTEQRDSAMYRCASSLVGQLDTGELFFGEGSRLTVL.

In its sample, this clonotype was seen a few times. The chain joins TRBV10-3 to TRBJ2-7; no clear D gene. The CDR3 runs 12 residues. Germline CDR1 reads ENHRY; CDR2 reads SYGVKD. Trimming left V 4 bases short and J 4 bases short, with 8 bases between. Here the CDR3 DNA reads TGTGCCATCAGTGGGAACGAATACGAGCAGTACTTC. This codes for CAISGNEYEQYF.

In its sample, this clonotype was seen many times. The V call is TRBV5-1, the J call TRBJ1-5, with 10 bases fitting TRBD1. The CDR3 is 16 residues long. The V gene's germline CDR1 is SGHRS and CDR2 YFSETQ. Trimming cost V 4 bases and J 5 bases; bases outside gene matches: 9. CDR3 loop: CASSQRVDRGDQPQHF. In DNA, the CDR3 is TGCGCCAGCAGCCAAAGGGTGGACAGGGGGGATCAGCCCCAGCATTTT.

This clonotype appeared many times. J is TRBJ2-3 and V is TRBV20-1, with D unresolved. The germline V and J ends were trimmed by 6 bases and 4 bases, with 23 bases remaining between them. In germline, CDR1 is DFQATT, CDR2 SNEGSKA (reference sequence). This CDR3 has 16 amino acids. CDR3 region: CSAPLEFAARADTQYF. The CDR3 DNA reads TGCAGTGCGCCTCTCGAATTTGCTGCGAGAGCAGATACGCAGTATTTT.

This clonotype came up many times. The chain links TRBV30 to TRBJ2-2; D remains unclear. CDR1 and CDR2 from the germline V gene are GTSNPN and SVGIG (reference sequence). V lost 0 bases and J 3 bases, leaving 11 bases between the germline ends. The CDR3 has 15 residues. CDR3 protein: CAWSVSGVDTGELFF. In DNA form, the CDR3 reads TGTGCCTGGAGTGTATCCGGAGTAGACACCGGGGAGCTGTTTTTT.